This note documents a single T cell receptor (beta chain) sequence. This clone was detected only a few times. The antigen it recognizes is unknown. Base qualities are not provided; no much larger clone lies one nucleotide away. Using the immunoSEQ assay, TCRB CDR3 regions were amplified from approximately 1.9 micrograms of genomic DNA, or from all available DNA when less than that was on hand. For multiplex PCR, 60 forward primers for TCR V beta segments and 13 reverse primers for J beta segments were used. To estimate reads per starting template, synthetic control templates were spiked into each sample at limiting dilution. Reads of 87 bp were generated by sequencing on the Illumina HiSeq System. In the authors' own workflow: PCR and sequencing errors were removed by merging closely related sequences with a nearest neighbor algorithm. TCR overlap was defined as the percentage of unique tumor TCR beta sequences that were also found in the peripheral blood of the same patient. TCRdb provides this immuneACCESS table in a form limited to in-frame rearrangements. Some clones are lacking; in checked studies, under half of them reflect an unresolved V gene, and why the rest are absent is not known. V and J calls and clone size are as listed in that table; D and trimming were resolved from the DNA. For this sample there are roughly 100,000 clones; roughly 81% appear just once. The ten largest account for about an eighth of the sample.

At the junction V is shortened by 7 bases and J by 8 bases; bases outside the gene matches: 6. The CDR3 spans 12 residues, from the cysteine through the phenylalanine. CDR3 DNA only is kept here, 36 bases in frame from base 1. CDR1 and CDR2, per the germline V gene, are ENHRY and SYGVKD. Selection of patients required sufficient residual fresh-frozen tumor tissue and over two years of available survival data. Molecular status otherwise varied across the glioblastoma patients, but none of them carried an isocitrate dehydrogenase mutation. PBMC collection took place before vaccination, two weeks after the third vaccination, and at tumor progression if progression occurred. Genomic DNA was extracted with the Qiagen DNeasy Blood extraction Kit. The sample originates from a study of glioma-infiltrating T cells after dendritic cell vaccination (dated by TCRdb to about 2016). Describing the broader study: The cohort included some 15 glioblastoma patients drawn from Phase I and II dendritic cell vaccination trials, of whom 9 were newly diagnosed and 6 had recurrent disease. Survival after dendritic cell vaccination was correlated with TCR sequencing metrics such as TIL content and the overlap between tumor and blood repertoires. Patients received autologous tumor lysate-pulsed dendritic cell vaccination between about 2002 and 2012. Tumor-infiltrating lymphocyte content was quantified and tumor and blood repertoires were compared in dendritic cell-vaccinated glioblastoma patients by deep sequencing of TCR beta CDR3 regions. Each patient was given three intradermal dendritic cell vaccine injections, spaced two weeks apart, in the arm below the axilla. To make the vaccine, monocyte-derived dendritic cells were cultured for approximately 7 days with IL-4 and GM-CSF and then pulsed overnight with autologous tumor lysate. Here is what the overall study found, with its caveats: The cohort was small and heterogeneous, few patients had complete blood and tumor sets, and even fewer had initial-recurrent tumor pairs. The three-group TCR overlap response model was characterized as speculative, and prospective validation of the model was stated to be required. TCR clonality showed no direct relationship with survival, which suggests that a diverse polyclonal response may be important. Higher estimated pretreatment TIL content predicted longer time to progression and overall survival after dendritic cell vaccination.

This sequence originates from a human donor with glioblastoma. The specimen comprised blood, sampled before dendritic cell vaccination. This sequence uses TRBV10-3 and TRBJ1-2; 8 nucleotides in the junction match TRBD1. The CDR3 in this case is CAINPGGWGYTF. In nucleotides, the sequence is TGTGCCATCAACCCAGGGGGCTGGGGCTACACCTTC.